The clone carrying this TCR beta chain was seen repeatedly, ten times or more. The sample originates from a study of T-cell reconstitution after alpha-beta-depleted transplantation in children. The library targeted TCRbeta and was prepared with unique molecular identifiers. TCRdb re-called the PCR reads with MiXCR, one entry per CDR3 protein. The sample includes around 450,000 distinct CDR3 sequences, under 12% of them seen just once. Per the germline V gene, CDR1 is SQVTM and CDR2 is ANQGSEA. V lost 6 bases and J lost 0, with 12 bases in between. The CDR3 covers 14 residues. The clonotype comes from a child under 10 years old with inherited bone marrow failure, due to receive a stem cell transplant. Sequencing was performed on PBMCs, taken before TCRalphabeta/CD19-depleted stem cell transplant. The rearrangement links TRBV29-1 to TRBJ1-3; D perhaps matches TRBD1 (6 bases). The CDR3 coding sequence is TGCAGCGTACGACAGGCCTCCTCTGGAAACACCATATATTTT. This sequence encodes CSVRQASSGNTIYF.